The 27 T cell receptor beta chains below come from one sample, sequenced in a study of immune evolution from preneoplasia to lung adenocarcinoma. TCRdb's copy holds only in-frame clones and misses some; the assay was immunoSEQ multiplex PCR. The profile shows approximately 4,300 clones, 83% of them singletons. Sequencing input: FFPE minimally invasive lung adenocarcinoma tissue. The receptors shown here come from a person aged 60 to 70 with lung adenocarcinoma.

The chain uses TRBV4-3 and TRBJ1-4, with D tentatively TRBD1 (5 bases). Trimming stripped 1 base from V and 8 bases from J, with 8 bases between. There are 13 residues in the CDR3. Germline loops: CDR1 LGHNA, CDR2 YSLEER. CDR3 loop: CASSQGGGEKLFF. CDR3 sequence (DNA): TGCGCCAGCAGCCAAGGGGGCGGAGAAAAACTGTTTTTT.

The chain carries TRBV10-1 and TRBJ2-1; 8 positions agree with TRBD2. From germline, CDR1 is WNHNN and CDR2 SYGVQD (reference sequence). The CDR3 runs 14 residues. Trimming at V came to 6 bases and at J to 7 bases, leaving 8 bases not matched to a gene. Here the CDR3 DNA reads TGCGCCAGCAGCCCCGCTAGCGGGTGGAATGAGCAGTTCTTC. It specifies CASSPASGWNEQFF.

The V gene is TRBV29-1, the J gene TRBJ2-5, with D tentatively TRBD2 (6 bases). The V end was cut by 7 bases, the J end by 4 bases, with 19 bases between. The germline V gene encodes CDR1 SQVTM and CDR2 ANQGSEA. CDR3 size: 14 residues. The CDR3 bases are TGCAGCGGCCGCCCGGGAGCGATGGTAGAGACCCAGTACTTC. This encodes CSGRPGAMVETQYF. The entire variable domain, with the rest obtained from reference TRBV29-1 and TRBJ2-5, is as follows: SAVISQKPSRDICQRGTSLTIQCQVDSQVTMMFWYRQQPGQSLTLIATANQGSEATYESGFVIDKFPISRPNLTFSTLTVSNMSPEDSSIYLCSGRPGAMVETQYFGPGTRLLVL.

The chain employs TRBV6-5 and TRBJ2-5; D call uncertain. Trimming left V 6 bases short and J 0 bases short, with 8 bases between. This CDR3 contains 13 residues. The germline V gene has CDR1 MNHEY and CDR2 SVGAGI. CDR3 protein: CASSPGHQETQYF. The CDR3 DNA sequence: TGTGCCAGCAGCCCCGGGCACCAAGAGACCCAGTACTTC.

The chain combines TRBV15 with TRBJ2-3; D might be TRBD1 (6 bases). Trimming took off 1 base at V and 4 bases at J, with 12 bases between the two ends. This CDR3 region has 15 residues. CDR1 LNHNV and CDR2 YYDKDF come from the germline V gene (reference sequence). As DNA, the CDR3 is TGTGCCACCAGCAGAGGTGGGGGCGCATCAGATACGCAGTATTTT. Translating it yields CATSRGGGASDTQYF.

The chain uses TRBV10-1 and TRBJ2-3; no clear D gene. The CDR3 runs 16 residues. Per germline, CDR1 WNHNN and CDR2 SYGVQD (reference sequence). The germline V and J ends were trimmed by 6 bases and 1 base, with 17 bases remaining between them. CDR3 amino acids: CASSPLKPGGTDTQYF. The CDR3 DNA is TGCGCCAGCAGCCCCCTAAAACCGGGCGGCACAGATACGCAGTATTTT.

V gene TRBV9 combines with J gene TRBJ2-5; 7 bases align to TRBD2. Trimming took 4 bases from V and 5 from J; bases not matched to a gene: 8. Per germline, CDR1 SGDLS and CDR2 YYNGEE. CDR3 length: 14 residues. The DNA of the CDR3 is TGTGCCAGCAGCTCGGGGGGAGTTGTGGAGACCCAGTACTTC. This gives the protein CASSSGGVVETQYF.

J is TRBJ2-1 and V is TRBV11-3, with 10 bases that match TRBD1. CDR3 length: 14 amino acids. Germline V gene sequence: CDR1 SGHNT, CDR2 YENEEA. V dropped 7 bases and J dropped 7; count of bases not matched to a gene: 7. The CDR3 sequence is CASNPRQGANEQFF. DNA of the CDR3: TGTGCCAGCAACCCACGACAGGGGGCGAATGAGCAGTTCTTC.

The V and J genes are TRBV18 and TRBJ1-1; TRBD1 aligns across 9 bases. This CDR3 spans 14 amino acids. The germline V gene has CDR1 KGHSH and CDR2 LQKENI. After removal of 4 bases from V and 8 bases from J, the junction contained 8 bases not matched to a gene. CDR3 nucleotide sequence: TGTGCCAGCTCACGCCCGGGACAGGGATTAGAAGCTTTCTTT. Translation: CASSRPGQGLEAFF.

J is TRBJ2-4 and V is TRBV5-4; no firm D call. V dropped 3 bases and J dropped 7 bases, with 11 bases sitting between them. CDR1 is SGHNT and CDR2 is YYREEE in the germline V gene (reference sequence). The CDR3 sequence is 13 residues long. CDR3 residues: CASSSGPSNIQYF. CDR3 in DNA: TGTGCCAGCAGCTCCGGGCCCTCTAACATTCAGTACTTC.

The J gene is TRBJ1-1, the V gene TRBV4-1; D ambiguous. Germline V gives CDR1 MGHRA, CDR2 YSYEKL. CDR3 size: 13 residues. V lost 3 bases, J lost 0 bases, and 5 bases lay in between. The CDR3 region has the DNA TGCGCCAGCAGCCACCCCTTGAACACTGAAGCTTTCTTT. This sequence encodes CASSHPLNTEAFF.

The chain is built from TRBV11-3 and TRBJ2-7; no firm D call. From germline, CDR1 is SGHNT and CDR2 YENEEA. The CDR3 spans 11 residues. Trimming pared 1 base from V and 5 bases from J, leaving 3 bases between. The CDR3 sequence: CASSLGDEQYF. The CDR3 DNA is TGTGCCAGCAGCTTAGGGGACGAGCAGTACTTC. Complete variable domain (other parts from reference TRBV11-3 and TRBJ2-7): EAGVVQSPRYKIIEKKQPVAFWCNPISGHNTLYWYLQNLGQGPELLIRYENEEAVDDSQLPKDRFSAERLKGVDSTLKIQPAELGDSAVYLCASSLGDEQYFGPGTRLTVT.

This clone has more than one count but fewer than ten. The rearrangement uses TRBV4-2 and TRBJ2-7; 7 bases align to TRBD1. Germline CDR1 reads LGHNA; CDR2 reads YNFKEQ. V shed 1 base, J shed 0 bases, and the junction held 6 bases outside the gene matches. The CDR3 extends over 16 amino acids. This CDR3 reads CASSQVEGASSYEQYF. CDR3 bases: TGTGCCAGCAGCCAAGTTGAGGGGGCCTCCTCCTACGAGCAGTACTTC.

The V gene is TRBV27, the J gene TRBJ2-3; 7 nucleotides line up with TRBD2. Germline-derived CDR1 and CDR2 are MNHEY and SMNVEV (reference sequence). This CDR3 region has 16 residues. The V gene end was trimmed by 10 bases and the J gene end by 4 bases; junction bases not matched to a gene: 17. In nucleotides, the CDR3 is TGTGCCACAGCAAACGGCGGGAGAGGCCCCGCAGATACGCAGTATTTT. Its protein product is CATANGGRGPADTQYF.

The chain uses TRBV10-3 and TRBJ2-7; TRBD2 matches at 7 bases. The V segment lost 7 bases and the J segment 7 bases; nucleotides outside the gene matches: 10. Germline assignment: CDR1 ENHRY and CDR2 SYGVKD. This CDR3 contains 13 residues. This CDR3 is CAITNRDGGEQYF. The CDR3 DNA follows: TGTGCCATCACCAACCGGGACGGGGGGGAGCAGTACTTC.

In this sample, this clone turned up a few times. This chain connects TRBV5-6 to TRBJ2-7; 10 nucleotides agree with TRBD2. V shed 2 bases, J shed 2 bases, and the junction held 4 bases outside the gene matches. The CDR3 totals 15 residues. The germline V gene encodes CDR1 SGHDT and CDR2 YYEEEE. The CDR3 is CASSFRTSGPYEQYF. The CDR3 nucleotides read TGTGCCAGCAGCTTCAGGACTAGCGGACCCTACGAGCAGTACTTC.

J is TRBJ1-2 and V is TRBV10-3; D unclear. The CDR3 totals 14 residues. V lost 6 bases, J lost 0 bases, and 11 bases lay in between. Looked up from germline, CDR1 is ENHRY and CDR2 is SYGVKD. The CDR3 here is CAIRGGEANYGYTF. The CDR3 region has the DNA TGTGCCATCAGGGGTGGAGAAGCTAACTATGGCTACACCTTC.

The chain has TRBV5-1 and TRBJ2-1; D gene ambiguous. This CDR3 contains 15 residues. V was pared by 1 base and J by 0 bases, with 8 bases between. Germline V gene data show CDR1 as SGHRS and CDR2 as YFSETQ. This CDR3 is CASSLRWSSYNEQFF. CDR3 bases: TGCGCCAGCAGCTTGAGGTGGAGCTCCTACAATGAGCAGTTCTTC. Supplemented by reference TRBV5-1 and TRBJ2-1, the full variable domain reads KAGVTQTPRYLIKTRGQQVTLSCSPISGHRSVSWYQQTPGQGLQFLFEYFSETQRNKGNFPGRFSGRQFSNSRSEMNVSTLELGDSALYLCASSLRWSSYNEQFFGPGTRLTVL.

The gene calls are TRBV28 and TRBJ2-7, with D possibly being TRBD1 or TRBD2 (5 bases each). V lost 8 bases and J lost 1, with 12 bases in between. Germline V lookup: CDR1 MDHEN, CDR2 SYDVKM. The CDR3 is made up of 13 amino acids. CDR3 bases: TGTGCCAGCGTCCTGAGGGGATCCTACGAGCAGTACTTC. This gives the protein CASVLRGSYEQYF.

The genes are TRBV7-9 and TRBJ1-1; D ambiguous. Trimming stripped 8 bases from V and 1 base from J, with 5 bases between. This CDR3 has 11 amino acids. From germline, CDR1 is SEHNR and CDR2 FQNEAQ (reference sequence). CDR3 nucleotides: TGTGCCAGCTCAGGGAACACTGAAGCTTTCTTT. Protein product: CASSGNTEAFF.

The chain couples TRBV19 to TRBJ2-1, with D hard to call. Germline loops: CDR1 LNHDA, CDR2 SQIVND (reference sequence). This CDR3 contains 11 residues. V dropped 1 base and J dropped 12 bases, with 7 bases sitting between them. CDR3 coding DNA: TGTGCCAGTAGTATAGGGGATATGCAGTTCTTC. It encodes CASSIGDMQFF.

The chain is built from TRBV18 and TRBJ2-7; maybe TRBD1 (6 bases). The CDR3 consists of 14 residues. V was shortened by 8 bases and J by 2 bases, with 16 bases between the two germline ends. Germline V gene lookup returns CDR1 KGHSH and CDR2 LQKENI. This CDR3 is CASRPQTGTYEQYF. In DNA, the CDR3 is TGTGCCAGCCGACCTCAGACAGGAACCTACGAGCAGTACTTC.

The rearrangement uses TRBV28 and TRBJ1-5; D is unresolved. The ends were cut back, 6 bases at V and 0 bases at J, with 12 bases in the middle. Germline V gives CDR1 MDHEN, CDR2 SYDVKM. CDR3 size: 15 residues. The DNA for the CDR3 is TGTGCCAGCAGCCCCCCGAGCGATAGCAATCAGCCCCAGCATTTT. It yields the protein CASSPPSDSNQPQHF.

The sample holds a few counts of this clone. The V call is TRBV7-2, the J call TRBJ2-5, with 8 bases lining up with TRBD1. The CDR3 is made up of 13 amino acids. Trimming took 5 bases from V and 7 from J; bases not matched to a gene: 6. The germline gives CDR1 SGHTA, CDR2 FQGNSA. The CDR3 protein is CASSPQGEGTQYF. Written as DNA, the CDR3 is TGTGCCAGCAGCCCACAGGGGGAAGGGACCCAGTACTTC. The full variable domain, rest sourced from reference TRBV7-2 and TRBJ2-5, is GAGVSQSPSNKVTEKGKDVELRCDPISGHTALYWYRQSLGQGLEFLIYFQGNSAPDKSGLPSDRFSAERTGGSVSTLTIQRTQQEDSAVYLCASSPQGEGTQYFGPGTRLLVL.

CDR3 in amino acids: CASSSQNRVVGELFF. The CDR3 region has the DNA TGTGCCAGCAGTTCCCAGAACAGGGTTGTCGGGGAGCTGTTTTTT. This chain links TRBV6-5 with TRBJ2-2; TRBD1 might be the D (6 bases). Trimming stripped 4 bases from V and 7 bases from J, with 16 bases between. Germline CDR1 MNHEY, CDR2 SVGAGI. CDR3 size: 15 residues.

This chain links TRBV6-1 with TRBJ1-5; TRBD1 matches 8 bases. The V gene end was trimmed by 10 bases and the J gene end by 1 base; junction bases not matched to a gene: 6. The CDR3 spans 14 residues. The V gene's germline CDR1 is MNHNS and CDR2 SASEGT. The CDR3 loop is CATDRTGSNQPQHF. DNA for the CDR3: TGTGCCACCGACAGGACAGGGAGCAATCAGCCCCAGCATTTT.

This chain uses TRBV23-1 with TRBJ1-3, with TRBD1 matching 7 bases. TRBV23-1 is an ORF for which the function is uncertain. After removal of 0 bases from V and 2 bases from J, the junction contained 4 bases not matched to a gene. The CDR3 covers 16 residues. The CDR3 bases are TGCGCCAGCAGTCAATCGGGGAGGGGGCCTGGAAACACCATATATTTT. Amino acids: CASSQSGRGPGNTIYF.